The 13 T cell receptor beta chains below were found in one sample sequenced in a study of blood T cell repertoires in COVID-19. Data came from immunoSEQ multiplex PCR; TCRdb stores just in-frame clones and leaves some out. The table lists about 49,000 clones, 80% to 90% of them singletons. Sample: peripheral blood. All receptors derive from a woman aged 80 or over with COVID-19, enrolled during active disease.

CDR3 in DNA: TGTGCCAGCATCAGGACGGGGGAAAAGAATTCACCCCTCCACTTT. It translates to CASIRTGEKNSPLHF. The genes are TRBV28 and TRBJ1-6, with D possibly TRBD1 on 5 matching bases. Germline CDR1 reads MDHEN; CDR2 reads SYDVKM. V lost 7 bases to trimming and J lost 7 bases, with 17 bases between them. CDR3 size: 15 residues.

The V call is TRBV21-1, the J call TRBJ1-2. TRBV21-1 is reported as a pseudogene. CDR3 length: 13 amino acids. CDR3 nucleotide sequence: TGTGCCAGCAGCAAATTTAGGCGGGGTGGCTACACCTTC. Its protein product is CASSKFRRGGYTF.

The V and J genes are TRBV5-1 and TRBJ2-2; D is unclear. Germline CDR1 and CDR2: SGHRS and YFSETQ. The CDR3 runs to 16 residues. Trimming removed 0 bases at V and 3 bases at J, with 12 bases between. As DNA, the CDR3 is TGCGCCAGCAGCTTGGTTGTAACACATCACACCGGGGAGCTGTTTTTT. This gives the protein CASSLVVTHHTGELFF.

The chain employs TRBV6-5 and TRBJ1-5, with D possibly being TRBD1 (5 bases). Germline values: CDR1 MNHEY, CDR2 SVGAGI. Deletions cut 4 bases from V and 2 bases from J, with 15 bases between. The CDR3 is 16 residues long. The CDR3 nucleotides are TGTGCCAGCAGTTCGCCGGGGAGGGGAGGCAATCAGCCCCAGCATTTT. It translates to CASSSPGRGGNQPQHF.

This clone is categorized as medium-sized (0.01 to 0.1%). This sequence joins TRBV10-2 and TRBJ1-1; possible D gene TRBD1, 6 bases. The germline CDR1 and CDR2 sequences are WSHSY and SAAADI. The CDR3 spans 15 residues. Trimming cost V 3 bases and J 0 bases, with 11 bases left between them. The CDR3 loop reads CASSDRRGMNTEAFF. CDR3 bases: TGCGCCAGCAGTGACCGTAGGGGGATGAACACTGAAGCTTTCTTT.

The chain couples TRBV6-4 to TRBJ2-2, with D possibly matching TRBD2 (6 bases). The CDR3 consists of 12 residues. The germline gives CDR1 MRHNA, CDR2 SNTAGT. Between the trimmed V and J ends, which lost 6 bases and 8 bases, there was a span of 10 bases. The chain's CDR3 is CASSTGGGELFF. The CDR3, as DNA: TGTGCCAGCAGCACAGGAGGGGGGGAGCTGTTTTTT.

The chain is built from TRBV28 and TRBJ1-4; D gene ambiguous. The CDR3 has 15 amino acids. CDR1 and CDR2 from the germline V gene are MDHEN and SYDVKM. Deletions cut 5 bases from V and 6 bases from J, with 16 bases between. CDR3 amino acids: CASSPLGEGYEKLFF. The CDR3 DNA is TGTGCCAGCAGTCCCCTTGGGGAGGGCTATGAAAAACTGTTTTTT.

This clone was detected only a few times. The chain recombines TRBV3-1 (or the pseudogene TRBV3-2) with TRBJ2-2; maybe TRBD1 (5 bases). The CDR3 covers 17 residues. The germline gives CDR1 LGHDT, CDR2 YNNKEL (reference sequence). V dropped 3 bases and J dropped 5 bases, with 19 bases sitting between them. CDR3 protein: CASSQPQWGGRTGELFF. The CDR3 coding sequence is TGTGCCAGCAGCCAGCCCCAGTGGGGCGGTAGGACCGGGGAGCTGTTTTTT.

The chain carries TRBV24-1 and TRBJ2-3; the match to TRBD1 covers 9 bases. J lost 3 bases, V lost 4 bases, and 4 bases had no gene match. CDR1 and CDR2 (germline): KGHDR, SFDVKD. CDR3 size: 15 residues. CDR3 DNA: TGTGCCACCAGTGACCCGGGACAGGGAACAGATACGCAGTATTTT. Its protein is CATSDPGQGTDTQYF.

This chain joins TRBV7-2 and TRBJ2-7; D perhaps matches TRBD2 (6 bases). V lost 2 bases and J 0 bases, leaving 14 bases between the germline ends. The CDR3 loop spans 16 amino acids. CDR1 and CDR2 from the germline V gene are SGHTA and FQGNSA. The CDR3 is CASSLSASASSYEQYF. The CDR3 bases are TGTGCCAGCAGCTTATCGGCTAGCGCAAGCTCCTACGAGCAGTACTTC.

The rearrangement links TRBV7-9 to TRBJ1-5; the D is unclear. V was clipped by 5 bases and J by 3 bases, with 8 bases between them. Germline V CDR1 and CDR2: SEHNR, FQNEAQ (reference sequence). The CDR3 is 13 residues long. DNA for the CDR3: TGTGCCAGCAGCGAGAGTAACAATCAGCCCCAGCATTTT. It encodes CASSESNNQPQHF.

The rearrangement joins TRBV29-1 to TRBJ2-5, with a weak D call TRBD2 (6 bases). Germline CDR1 is SQVTM and CDR2 is ANQGSEA. The CDR3 totals 13 residues. With 1 base removed from V and 2 bases from J, the gap between germline ends came to 8 bases. CDR3 amino acids: CSVEAGAQETQYF. In DNA form, the CDR3 reads TGCAGCGTTGAAGCGGGAGCACAAGAGACCCAGTACTTC.

This clone was picked up a small number of times. The gene calls are TRBV12-3 or TRBV12-4 and TRBJ2-2; perhaps TRBD1 as D (6 bases). The CDR3 covers 12 residues. Trimming cost V 6 bases and J 14 bases, with 16 bases left between them. This CDR3 is CASRPNGQILFF. In DNA form, the CDR3 reads TGTGCCAGCAGACCAAACGGACAGATCCTGTTTTTT.